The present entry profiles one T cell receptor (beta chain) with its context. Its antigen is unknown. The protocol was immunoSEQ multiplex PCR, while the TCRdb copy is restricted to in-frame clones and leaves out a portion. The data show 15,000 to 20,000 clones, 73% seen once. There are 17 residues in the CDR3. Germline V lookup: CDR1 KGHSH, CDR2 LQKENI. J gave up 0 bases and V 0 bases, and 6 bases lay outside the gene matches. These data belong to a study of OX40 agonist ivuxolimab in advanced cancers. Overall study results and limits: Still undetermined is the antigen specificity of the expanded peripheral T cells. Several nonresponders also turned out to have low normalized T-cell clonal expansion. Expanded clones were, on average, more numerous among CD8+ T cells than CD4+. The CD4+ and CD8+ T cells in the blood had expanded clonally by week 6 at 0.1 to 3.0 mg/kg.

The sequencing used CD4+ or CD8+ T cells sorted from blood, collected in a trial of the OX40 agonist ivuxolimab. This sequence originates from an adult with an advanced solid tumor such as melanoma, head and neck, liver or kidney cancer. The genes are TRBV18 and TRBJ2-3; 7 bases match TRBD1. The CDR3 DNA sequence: TGTGCCAGCTCACCACCTCGGACAGGTCCTAGCACAGATACGCAGTATTTT. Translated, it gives CASSPPRTGPSTDTQYF.